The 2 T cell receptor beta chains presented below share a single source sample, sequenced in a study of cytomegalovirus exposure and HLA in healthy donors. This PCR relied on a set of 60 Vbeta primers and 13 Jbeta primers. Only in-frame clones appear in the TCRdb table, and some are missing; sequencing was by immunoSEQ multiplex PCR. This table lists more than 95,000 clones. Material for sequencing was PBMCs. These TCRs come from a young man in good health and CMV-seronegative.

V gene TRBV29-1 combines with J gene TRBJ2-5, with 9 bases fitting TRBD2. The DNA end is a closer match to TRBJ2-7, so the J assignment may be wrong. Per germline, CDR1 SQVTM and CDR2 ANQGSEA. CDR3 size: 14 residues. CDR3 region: CSVEGLAGRYEQYF. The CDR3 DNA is TGCAGCGTTGAGGGCCTAGCGGGAAGGTACGAGCAGTACTTC.

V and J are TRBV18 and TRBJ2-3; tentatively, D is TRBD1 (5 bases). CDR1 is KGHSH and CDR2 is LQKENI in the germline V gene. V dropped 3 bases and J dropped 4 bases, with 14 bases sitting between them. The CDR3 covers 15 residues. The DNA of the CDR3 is TGTGCCAGCTCACCGCAGGGAATGGGGCCAGATACGCAGTATTTT. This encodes CASSPQGMGPDTQYF.